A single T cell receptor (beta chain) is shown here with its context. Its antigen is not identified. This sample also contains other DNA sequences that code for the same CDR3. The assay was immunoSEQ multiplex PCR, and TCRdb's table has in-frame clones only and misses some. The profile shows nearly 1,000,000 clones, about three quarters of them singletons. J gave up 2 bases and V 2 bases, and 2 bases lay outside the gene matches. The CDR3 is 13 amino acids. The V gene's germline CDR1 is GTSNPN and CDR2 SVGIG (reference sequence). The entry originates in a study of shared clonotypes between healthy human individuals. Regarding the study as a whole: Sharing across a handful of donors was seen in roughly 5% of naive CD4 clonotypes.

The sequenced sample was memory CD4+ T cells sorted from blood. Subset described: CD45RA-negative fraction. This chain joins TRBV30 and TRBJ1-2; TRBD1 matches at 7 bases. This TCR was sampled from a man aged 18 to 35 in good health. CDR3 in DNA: TGTGCCTGGAGTCCACAGGGGAACTATGGCTACACCTTC. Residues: CAWSPQGNYGYTF.